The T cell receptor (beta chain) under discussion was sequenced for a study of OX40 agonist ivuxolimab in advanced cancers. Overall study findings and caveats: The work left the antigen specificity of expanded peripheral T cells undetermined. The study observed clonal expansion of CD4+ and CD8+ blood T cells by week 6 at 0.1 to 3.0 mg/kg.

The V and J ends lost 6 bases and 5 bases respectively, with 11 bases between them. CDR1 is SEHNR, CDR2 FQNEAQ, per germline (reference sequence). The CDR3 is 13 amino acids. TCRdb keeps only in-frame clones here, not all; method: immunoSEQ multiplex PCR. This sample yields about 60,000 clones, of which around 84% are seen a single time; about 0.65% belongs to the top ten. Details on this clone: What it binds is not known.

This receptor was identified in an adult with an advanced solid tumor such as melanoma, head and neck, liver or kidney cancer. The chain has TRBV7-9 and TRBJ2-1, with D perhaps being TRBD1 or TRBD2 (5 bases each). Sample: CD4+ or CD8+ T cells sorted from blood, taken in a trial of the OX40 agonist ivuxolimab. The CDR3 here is CASSSWGNNEQFF. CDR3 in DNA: TGTGCCAGCAGTTCCTGGGGGAACAATGAGCAGTTCTTC.